This is a list of T cell receptor beta chains from one sample in a study of T cells in Graves' hyperthyroidism and ophthalmopathy. TCRdb recomputed calls from the multiplex PCR reads with MiXCR, one row per CDR3 protein. The table lists fewer than 350,000 distinct CDR3 sequences, about a sixth of them singletons. The sequencing input was blood. The receptors originated from a woman between 35 and 50 years old with Graves' ophthalmopathy. CDR3s include the opening cysteine and the closing phenylalanine or tryptophan. The D gene is left open where the match is weak. Some rows mark clone size as missing; the rest say once, few, many or name a class of expanded clone.

D gene	clone size	V gene	J gene	CDR3 protein	CDR3 DNA
-	many	TRBV5-6	TRBJ1-1	CASSLTGYTEAFF	TGTGCCAGCAGCTTAACAGGGTACACTGAAGCTTTCTTT
-	many	TRBV4-2	TRBJ2-7	CASSQNVGDSAYEQYF	TGTGCCAGCAGCCAAAACGTTGGGGACTCAGCCTACGAGCAGTACTTC
-	many	TRBV28	TRBJ2-7	CASCSYPSSSYEQYF	TGTGCCAGCTGTTCCTACCCGAGCAGCTCCTACGAGCAGTACTTC
-	many	TRBV5-6	TRBJ2-2	CASSLDGRYTGELFF	TGTGCCAGCAGCTTGGATGGGAGGTACACCGGGGAGCTGTTTTTT
-	many	TRBV11-1	TRBJ1-3	CASSPLQDPHGGNTIYF	TGTGCCAGCAGCCCACTACAGGATCCTCACGGTGGAAACACCATATATTTT
-	many	TRBV12-3/TRBV12-4	TRBJ1-6	CASSPRGHRNSPLHF	TGTGCCAGCAGTCCTCGGGGCCACCGTAATTCACCCCTCCACTTT
TRBD2	many	TRBV28	TRBJ2-5	CASTSGSETQYF	TGTGCCAGTACTAGCGGGAGTGAGACCCAGTACTTC
TRBD1	many	TRBV19	TRBJ2-2	CASRTGSGSTGELFF	TGTGCCAGTAGGACAGGGTCGGGTTCAACCGGGGAGCTGTTTTTT
-	many	TRBV6-5	TRBJ1-2	CASSLVGYGYTF	TGTGCCAGCAGCTTGGTGGGCTATGGCTACACCTTC
TRBD1	-	TRBV7-9	TRBJ2-5	CASSEPGQGETQYF	TGTGCCAGCAGCGAACCGGGACAGGGAGAGACCCAGTACTTC
TRBD1	-	TRBV19	TRBJ2-5	CASSPDRGRVSETQYF	TGTGCCAGTAGCCCGGACAGGGGGAGGGTGTCAGAGACCCAGTACTTC
TRBD1	many	TRBV27	TRBJ2-7	CASSVGTGVGEQYF	TGTGCCAGCAGCGTCGGGACAGGGGTGGGCGAGCAGTACTTC
-	many	TRBV27	TRBJ1-5	CASSLIPNQPQHF	TGTGCCAGCAGTCTTATCCCCAATCAGCCCCAGCATTTT
-	many	TRBV6-1	TRBJ1-1	CASTGQRAVEAFF	TGTGCCAGCACTGGACAGAGGGCGGTTGAAGCTTTCTTT
TRBD1	many	TRBV19	TRBJ2-2	CASSKRQGAAGELFF	TGTGCCAGTAGTAAGAGACAGGGGGCCGCCGGGGAGCTGTTTTTT
-	many	TRBV6-1	TRBJ1-3	CASSDPGPGNTIYF	TGTGCCAGCAGTGATCCGGGCCCCGGAAACACCATATATTTT
-	-	TRBV10-3	TRBJ1-5	CAISGTGEGNQPQHF	TGTGCCATCAGTGGAACAGGAGAAGGCAATCAGCCCCAGCATTTT
-	many	TRBV29-1	TRBJ2-7	CSARGALTYEQYF	TGCAGTGCCCGGGGGGCCCTTACCTACGAGCAGTACTTC
TRBD1	many	TRBV18	TRBJ1-5	CASSTTGKGDQPQHF	TGTGCCAGCTCTACGACAGGGAAGGGCGATCAGCCCCAGCATTTT
-	many	TRBV12-3/TRBV12-4	TRBJ1-5	CASSLMAGHNQPQHF	TGTGCCAGCAGTTTAATGGCAGGCCACAATCAGCCCCAGCATTTT
TRBD1	-	TRBV27	TRBJ2-7	CASSRLGQDSYEQYF	TGTGCCAGCAGTAGGCTTGGACAGGATTCCTACGAGCAGTACTTC
-	many	TRBV6-2/TRBV6-3	TRBJ2-7	CASSYGADYYEQYF	TGTGCCAGCAGTTACGGTGCAGACTACTACGAGCAGTACTTC
TRBD1	few	TRBV28	TRBJ1-2	CASSLSRGGGYTF	TGTGCCAGCAGTTTAAGCAGGGGGGGTGGCTACACCTTC
-	many	TRBV6-1	TRBJ2-2	CASSDRGMHTGELFF	TGTGCCAGCAGTGACAGGGGTATGCACACCGGGGAGCTGTTTTTT
TRBD2	many	TRBV28	TRBJ2-7	CASTYGTSYYEQYF	TGTGCCAGCACTTACGGGACTAGTTACTACGAGCAGTACTTC
-	-	TRBV6-1	TRBJ1-2	CARGADMDYGYTF	TGTGCCAGGGGGGCGGACATGGACTATGGCTACACCTTC
-	many	TRBV7-3	TRBJ2-7	CASSPLPGRTYEQYF	TGTGCCAGCAGCCCATTACCGGGACGGACCTACGAGCAGTACTTC
TRBD1	few	TRBV6-5	TRBJ2-5	CASSFSLDRVKETQYF	TGTGCCAGCAGTTTTTCCTTGGACAGGGTCAAAGAGACCCAGTACTTC
-	many	TRBV11-2	TRBJ2-7	CASSSNGTPYEQYF	TGTGCCAGCAGCTCCAACGGGACCCCCTACGAGCAGTACTTC
TRBD2	many	TRBV24-1	TRBJ2-5	CATSEERGMRETQYF	TGTGCCACCAGTGAAGAGCGGGGGATGCGAGAGACCCAGTACTTC
-	few	TRBV4-1	TRBJ1-5	CASSQVNPTEPFFSNQPQHF	TGCGCCAGCAGCCAAGTCAACCCGACCGAACCGTTTTTTAGCAATCAGCCCCAGCATTTT
-	many	TRBV27	TRBJ1-1	CASGDPPGTEAFF	TGTGCCAGCGGAGATCCCCCCGGCACTGAAGCTTTCTTT
-	many	TRBV12-3/TRBV12-4	TRBJ1-1	CASEGRTEAFF	TGTGCCAGCGAGGGTAGGACTGAAGCTTTCTTT
TRBD2	many	TRBV20-1	TRBJ2-5	CSARQFGGEGRETQYF	TGCAGTGCTAGGCAGTTCGGGGGGGAGGGCCGGGAGACCCAGTACTTC
-	many	TRBV11-2	TRBJ2-7	CASSTTPSEQYF	TGTGCCAGCAGCACTACACCCAGCGAGCAGTACTTC
-	many	TRBV28	TRBJ2-1	CASSLDPPTGPNNEQFF	TGTGCCAGCAGTTTAGACCCCCCGACAGGACCCAACAATGAGCAGTTCTTC
-	many	TRBV24-1	TRBJ2-5	CATSPVGGEETQYF	TGTGCCACCAGTCCGGTGGGCGGAGAAGAGACCCAGTACTTC
-	many	TRBV2	TRBJ2-7	CASSRDGNRLPYEQYF	TGTGCCAGCAGCAGGGACGGAAATCGACTCCCCTACGAGCAGTACTTC
TRBD1	many	TRBV6-6	TRBJ1-5	CASSPTMTGAGLNRQPQHF	TGTGCCAGCAGTCCTACCATGACAGGGGCGGGGTTAAATCGGCAGCCCCAGCATTTT
TRBD2	many	TRBV30	TRBJ2-5	CAWSPSGEETQYF	TGTGCCTGGAGCCCTAGCGGGGAAGAGACCCAGTACTTC
-	few	TRBV7-2	TRBJ1-5	CASSFGTNQPQHF	TGTGCCAGCAGCTTTGGTACCAATCAGCCCCAGCATTTT
-	many	TRBV19	TRBJ1-1	CASKGGGLAFF	TGTGCCAGTAAGGGTGGCGGGTTGGCTTTCTTT
-	many	TRBV20-1	TRBJ2-7	CSVQDLKRNYEQYF	TGCAGTGTTCAGGACCTTAAGCGGAACTACGAGCAGTACTTC
-	-	TRBV6-1	TRBJ1-1	CASSDAQGRTEAFF	TGTGCCAGCAGTGATGCTCAGGGGCGCACTGAAGCTTTCTTT
TRBD1	many	TRBV12-3/TRBV12-4	TRBJ2-2	CASSPGQARAGELFF	TGTGCCAGCAGCCCGGGACAGGCGAGGGCCGGGGAGCTGTTTTTT
-	many	TRBV29-1	TRBJ2-7	CSVEVGGAYSSEQYF	TGCAGCGTTGAAGTTGGGGGGGCGTATAGCTCCGAGCAGTACTTC
-	many	TRBV19	TRBJ1-1	CASSRARENTEAFF	TGTGCCAGTAGCCGAGCTAGAGAGAACACTGAAGCTTTCTTT
-	many	TRBV2	TRBJ1-1	CASSEVGEAFF	TGTGCCAGCAGTGAGGTGGGTGAAGCTTTCTTT
-	-	TRBV30	TRBJ2-2	CAYRESGNTGEPFF	TGTGCCTATCGGGAGTCGGGGAACACCGGGGAGCCGTTTTTT
-	many	TRBV2	TRBJ1-1	CASSFSVKNTEAFF	TGTGCCAGCAGCTTCTCGGTAAAGAACACTGAAGCTTTCTTT
-	many	TRBV6-1	TRBJ2-5	CASSEGPLEGKETQYF	TGTGCCAGCAGTGAAGGGCCACTAGAGGGGAAAGAGACCCAGTACTTC
-	many	TRBV28	TRBJ1-1	CASSFSGDLNTEAFF	TGTGCCAGCAGTTTTTCAGGAGACTTGAACACTGAAGCTTTCTTT